The next 26 T cell receptor beta chains were all read from a single sample in a study of blood T cells in healthy people across ages. It was with a sample-barcoded 5' primer and a J-beta primer mix that a second PCR of roughly 7 to 12 cycles was run. TCRdb independently ran MiXCR on the 5' RACE reads; one entry per CDR3 protein. The sample consists of under 2,000,000 distinct CDR3 sequences, about 50% of them appearing once. Sequenced sample: blood. The receptors here all came from a middle-aged woman in good health.

This clonotype was observed a handful of times. This sequence joins TRBV20-1 and TRBJ2-3, with D uncertain. From germline, CDR1 is DFQATT and CDR2 SNEGSKA (reference sequence). Trimming stripped 5 bases from V and 3 bases from J, with 18 bases between. This CDR3 comprises 15 residues. The CDR3, as DNA: TGCAGTGCTCCAGACTTAAAGAGCAGTACAGATACGCAGTATTTT. This encodes CSAPDLKSSTDTQYF.

The V call is TRBV12-3 or TRBV12-4, the J call TRBJ2-3, with TRBD2 matching 14 bases. With V trimmed by 8 bases and J by 4 bases, 8 bases remained unmatched. The CDR3 is 16 residues long. CDR3 DNA sequence: TGTGCCAGCGGGACCGGGACTAGCGGGGGCGCAGATACGCAGTATTTT. Protein: CASGTGTSGGADTQYF.

This clonotype has just a few counts. The rearrangement links TRBV14 to TRBJ2-5; 8 positions match TRBD2. Looked up from germline, CDR1 is SGHDN and CDR2 is FVKESK. The CDR3 spans 13 residues. With V trimmed by 8 bases and J by 4 bases, 6 bases remained unmatched. The CDR3 region has the DNA TGTGCCAGCGGAGCGGGGGTGCGAGAGACCCAGTACTTC. It specifies CASGAGVRETQYF.

The chain joins TRBV24-1 to TRBJ2-5; D unclear. Germline loops: CDR1 KGHDR, CDR2 SFDVKD. This CDR3 is 11 amino acids long. Trimming took 6 bases from V and 5 from J, leaving 6 bases between them. In DNA, the CDR3 is TGTGCCACCAGTAGGTACGAGACCCAGTACTTC. Translation gives CATSRYETQYF.

CDR3 DNA: TGTGCCAGCAGCCAAGAAGGCGTAGGAGGGGGCCGGAACACTGAAGCTTTCTTT. Translating gives CASSQEGVGGGRNTEAFF. The chain has TRBV3-1 and TRBJ1-1, with TRBD1 matching 7 bases. J lost 1 base, V lost 0 bases, and 11 bases had no gene match. CDR3 size: 18 residues. Per the germline V gene, CDR1 is LGHDT and CDR2 is YNNKEL (reference sequence).

The chain combines TRBV27 with TRBJ2-7; D is possibly TRBD1 (6 bases). Deletions cut 8 bases from V and 3 bases from J, with 29 bases between. The germline CDR1 and CDR2 sequences are MNHEY and SMNVEV (reference sequence). This CDR3 has 18 amino acids. This chain's CDR3 is CASSTLTQQGRGSYEQYF. The CDR3 coding sequence is TGTGCCAGCTCTACCCTGACGCAACAGGGAAGGGGGAGCTACGAGCAGTACTTC.

The CDR3 here is CASSYLVGAGGPNEQFF. The DNA of the CDR3 is TGTGCCAGCAGTTATCTGGTAGGAGCGGGGGGCCCCAATGAGCAGTTCTTC. The V call is TRBV6-6, the J call TRBJ2-1; 9 nucleotides agree with TRBD2. From germline, CDR1 is MNHNY and CDR2 SVGAGI (reference sequence). V was clipped by 3 bases and J by 6 bases; unmatched bases: 12. The CDR3 has 17 residues.

The CDR3 coding sequence is TGTGCCAGCAGCCAAGGGGGGACAGCGTTCTCTGGGGCCAACGTCCTGACTTTC. Translating gives CASSQGGTAFSGANVLTF. The chain uses TRBV14 and TRBJ2-6; 7 bases agree with TRBD1. The CDR3 runs 18 residues. The V gene's germline CDR1 is SGHDN and CDR2 FVKESK. V was pared by 1 base and J by 0 bases, with 6 bases of the junction left unmatched.

The V gene is TRBV6-6, the J gene TRBJ2-1; D possibly corresponds to TRBD2 (5 bases). CDR3 length: 12 amino acids. Deletions cut 6 bases from V and 9 bases from J, with 12 bases between. From germline, CDR1 is MNHNY and CDR2 SVGAGI (reference sequence). The CDR3 here is CASSTTRGEQFF. In nucleotides, the CDR3 is TGTGCCAGCAGCACTACACGGGGTGAGCAGTTCTTC.

The chain uses TRBV11-2 and TRBJ2-3; D is undetermined. The V gene's germline CDR1 is SGHAT and CDR2 FQNNGV. Deletions cut 0 bases from V and 2 bases from J, with 9 bases between. The CDR3 spans 15 residues. The CDR3 DNA reads TGTGCCAGCAGCTTAGAAGGGCAGCTCACAGATACGCAGTATTTT. Translating gives CASSLEGQLTDTQYF.

This chain joins TRBV27 and TRBJ1-6; 10 bases agree with TRBD1. Germline CDR1 reads MNHEY; CDR2 reads SMNVEV (reference sequence). With V trimmed by 2 bases and J by 7 bases, 8 bases remained unmatched. This CDR3 has 17 amino acids. The CDR3 nucleotides read TGTGCCAGCAGTTTAAAAACGACAGGGGGCAGGAATTCACCCCTCCACTTT. Protein product: CASSLKTTGGRNSPLHF.

The CDR3 here is CASSNPGQTFRRYF. As DNA, the CDR3 is TGTGCCAGCAGTAACCCGGGACAGACCTTCCGGCGGTACTTC. The chain links TRBV6-2 or TRBV6-3 to TRBJ2-7, with 7 bases identical to TRBD1. V trimming: 5 bases; J trimming: 12 bases; junction bases outside the gene matches: 16. CDR1 and CDR2 from the germline V gene are MNHEY and SVGEGT. The CDR3 is 14 amino acids.

The chain has TRBV13 and TRBJ2-1; 8 bases align to TRBD2. The CDR3 is made up of 12 amino acids. The V segment lost 2 bases and the J segment 15 bases; nucleotides outside the gene matches: 6. Germline V gene sequence: CDR1 PRHDT, CDR2 FYEKMQ (reference sequence). CDR3 sequence (DNA): TGTGCCAGCAGCTTAAAACTAGCGGATCGGTTCTTC. Its protein is CASSLKLADRFF.

The chain has TRBV5-1 and TRBJ2-5, with D maybe TRBD2 (6 bases). V was cut by 2 bases and J by 5 bases, with 19 bases left in between. Looked up from germline, CDR1 is SGHRS and CDR2 is YFSETQ. The CDR3 runs 16 residues. CDR3 sequence reads: CASSFGSLGLTETQYF. The CDR3 bases are TGCGCCAGCAGCTTCGGGAGCCTGGGGCTAACGGAGACCCAGTACTTC.

This chain uses TRBV6-1 with TRBJ1-2; no firm D call. Trimming left V 1 base short and J 6 bases short, with 9 bases between. CDR3 size: 13 residues. Germline CDR1 and CDR2: MNHNS and SASEGT. The CDR3 region has the DNA TGTGCCAGCAGTGAAGAGGTCCACCATGGCTACACCTTC. Translating it yields CASSEEVHHGYTF.

The chain uses TRBV29-1 and TRBJ1-1, with D perhaps matching TRBD1 (6 bases). V was cut by 6 bases and J by 4 bases, with 12 bases left in between. There are 12 residues in the CDR3. CDR1 and CDR2 (germline): SQVTM, ANQGSEA. As DNA, the CDR3 is TGCAGCGTGTTGACAGGCATCACTGAAGCTTTCTTT. It is translated as CSVLTGITEAFF.

V usage is TRBV10-2 and J usage is TRBJ2-4; D gene unclear. Germline CDR1 WSHSY, CDR2 SAAADI. V lost 0 bases and J 3 bases, leaving 12 bases between the germline ends. This CDR3 is built from 16 residues. The CDR3 nucleotides read TGCGCCAGCAGTGAGTCGGGTGGGAAACTCAAAAACATTCAGTACTTC. Its protein product is CASSESGGKLKNIQYF.

This clonotype was counted a few times. This sequence joins TRBV5-1 and TRBJ2-6; perhaps TRBD1 as D (5 bases). The germline V gene has CDR1 SGHRS and CDR2 YFSETQ. With 6 bases removed from V and 1 base from J, the gap between germline ends came to 14 bases. The CDR3 runs 16 residues. Here the CDR3 reads CASKSQVSSGANVLTF. In DNA, the CDR3 is TGCGCCAGCAAGTCACAGGTGTCATCTGGGGCCAACGTCCTGACTTTC.

The CDR3 bases are TGTGCCAGCAATTATTGGCAGTCTGCGAATGAGCAGTTCTTC. Its translation: CASNYWQSANEQFF. The rearrangement uses TRBV3-1 and TRBJ2-1; D remains ambiguous. CDR1 is LGHDT, CDR2 YNNKEL, per germline (reference sequence). The CDR3 consists of 14 residues. V lost 7 bases and J 7 bases, leaving 17 bases between the germline ends.

This sequence joins TRBV7-2 and TRBJ2-7, with D possibly being TRBD2 (5 bases). Germline CDR1 and CDR2: SGHTA and FQGNSA. Trimming left V 4 bases short and J 0 bases short, with 13 bases between. This CDR3 is 15 amino acids long. The CDR3 region is CASSSIMGSSYEQYF. CDR3 DNA sequence: TGTGCCAGCAGCTCTATCATGGGGAGCTCCTACGAGCAGTACTTC.

The J gene is TRBJ1-5, the V gene TRBV12-3 or TRBV12-4, with D possibly TRBD1 on 5 matching bases. CDR3 length equals 16 residues. Between the trimmed V and J ends, which lost 7 bases and 1 base, there was a span of 17 bases. CDR3 in amino acids: CASTHTPGGSNQPQHF. The CDR3 nucleotides are TGTGCCAGCACTCATACCCCCGGGGGAAGCAATCAGCCCCAGCATTTT.

CDR3 in DNA: TGTGCCATCAGCGTCGACGGACGCTACGAGCAGTACTTC. This translates into CAISVDGRYEQYF. The chain has TRBV10-3 and TRBJ2-7; D remains unclear. Trimming took 6 bases from V and 3 from J, leaving 12 bases between them. The CDR3 is made up of 13 amino acids. CDR1 is ENHRY, CDR2 SYGVKD, per germline.

Comment on this clonotype: The junction departs from the called germline gene at one end, perhaps through a read error. The chain uses TRBV7-9 and TRBJ2-5, with D perhaps matching TRBD2 (5 bases). The germline V gene has CDR1 SEHNR and CDR2 FQNEAQ (reference sequence). The CDR3 contains 13 residues. CDR3 amino acids: CAGSLTPGWEQYF. The CDR3 DNA sequence: TGTGCCGGCAGCTTAACGCCGGGTTGGGAGCAGTACTTC.

This clonotype was counted a single time. The V and J genes are TRBV28 and TRBJ2-6, with D possibly called TRBD1 or TRBD2 (5 bases each). CDR3 length: 16 residues. CDR1 MDHEN and CDR2 SYDVKM come from the germline V gene. V lost 3 bases to trimming and J lost 2 bases, with 11 bases between them. The CDR3 region has the DNA TGTGCCAGCAGTTTTATTCGAGGGGCTGGGGCCAACGTCCTGACTTTC. Its translation is CASSFIRGAGANVLTF.

This clonotype has only a few counts. This chain connects TRBV6-1 to TRBJ2-7, with D perhaps given as TRBD1 or TRBD2 (5 bases each). With 6 bases removed from V and 7 bases from J, the gap between germline ends came to 16 bases. This CDR3 is built from 13 residues. Germline CDR1 reads MNHNS; CDR2 reads SASEGT. The CDR3 DNA is TGTGCCAGCAGCCGTGCCTTCGAGGGGGAGCAGTACTTC. Translating it yields CASSRAFEGEQYF.

The chain has TRBV20-1 and TRBJ2-7, with D tentatively TRBD1 (5 bases). There are 14 residues in the CDR3. Looked up from germline, CDR1 is DFQATT and CDR2 is SNEGSKA (reference sequence). The V end was cut by 1 base, the J end by 1 base, with 11 bases between. The CDR3 here is CSARGRKGSYEQYF. DNA for the CDR3: TGCAGTGCTAGAGGGCGAAAGGGGTCCTACGAGCAGTACTTC.